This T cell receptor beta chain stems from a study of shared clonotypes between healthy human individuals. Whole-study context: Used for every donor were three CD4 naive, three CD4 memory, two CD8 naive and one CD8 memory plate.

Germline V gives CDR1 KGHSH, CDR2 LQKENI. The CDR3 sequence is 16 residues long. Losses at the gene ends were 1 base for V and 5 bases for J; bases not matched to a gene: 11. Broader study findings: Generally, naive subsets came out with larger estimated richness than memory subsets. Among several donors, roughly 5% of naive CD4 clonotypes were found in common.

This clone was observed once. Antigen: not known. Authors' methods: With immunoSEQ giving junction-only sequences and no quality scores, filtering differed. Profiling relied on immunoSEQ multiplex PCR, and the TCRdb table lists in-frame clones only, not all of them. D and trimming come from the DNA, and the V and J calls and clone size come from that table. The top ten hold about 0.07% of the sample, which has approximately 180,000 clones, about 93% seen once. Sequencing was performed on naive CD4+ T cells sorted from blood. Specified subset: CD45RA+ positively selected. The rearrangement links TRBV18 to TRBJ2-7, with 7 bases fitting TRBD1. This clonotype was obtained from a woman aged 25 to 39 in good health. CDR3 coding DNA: TGTGCCAGCTCACCACTACTTGGGACAGTTTGGCACGAGCAGTACTTC. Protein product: CASSPLLGTVWHEQYF. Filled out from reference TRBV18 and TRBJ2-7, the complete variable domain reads NAGVMQNPRHLVRRRGQEARLRCSPMKGHSHVYWYRQLPEEGLKFMVYLQKENIIDESGMPKERFSAEFPKEGPSILRIQQVVRGDSAAYFCASSPLLGTVWHEQYFGPGTRLTVT.